This TCR beta chain was found in a study of blood T cell repertoires in COVID-19. Background on the study: Donors in the United States, Italy and Spain gave samples during acute or convalescent COVID-19.

Per the original methods: From reference gene primer amplification, estimates of nucleated cell counts were derived. TCRdb's table, derived via immunoSEQ multiplex PCR, lists solely in-frame clones and lacks some. V, J and clone size are taken as reported in that table, and D and trimming were inferred from the DNA itself. The sample includes around 320,000 clones, 90% of them seen just once. J lost 2 bases, V lost 7 bases, and 5 bases had no gene match. From germline, CDR1 is SGHTA and CDR2 FQGTGA. The CDR3 has 15 amino acids. The sequenced material came from PBMCs or T cells enriched from blood (not recorded which). The chain carries TRBV7-3 and TRBJ2-2, with 9 bases matching TRBD2. The source is a woman aged 18-29 years with acute COVID-19. The CDR3 DNA reads TGTGCCAGCAACCTAGCGGGACCTAACACCGGGGAGCTGTTTTTT. Translation gives CASNLAGPNTGELFF.